Listed below are T cell receptor beta chains from one sample, sequenced in a study of T cells in Graves' hyperthyroidism and ophthalmopathy. TCRdb processed the multiplex PCR reads anew with MiXCR; each CDR3 protein has one entry. The sample contains 360,000 or so distinct CDR3 sequences, roughly 20% of which appear only once. Material for sequencing was blood. Receptors were obtained from a woman in her thirties or forties with Graves' ophthalmopathy. The CDR3 runs from the conserved cysteine through the conserved F or W. The D gene is left open where the match is weak. Size values are once, few and many counts, or a class for expanded clones, and some rows have none.

d_gene: -
abundance: -
j_gene: TRBJ2-2
v_gene: TRBV7-2
CDR3aa: CASSLAGRNTGELFF
CDR3nt: TGTGCCAGCAGCTTAGCCGGGAGGAACACCGGGGAGCTGTTTTTT

d_gene: -
abundance: many
j_gene: TRBJ2-3
v_gene: TRBV4-1
CDR3aa: CASSQVTEGIADTQYF
CDR3nt: TGCGCCAGCAGCCAAGTTACGGAGGGCATCGCAGATACGCAGTATTTT

d_gene: -
abundance: many
j_gene: TRBJ2-7
v_gene: TRBV12-3/TRBV12-4
CDR3aa: CASRYDSYEQYF
CDR3nt: TGTGCCAGCAGATATGACTCCTACGAGCAGTACTTC

d_gene: TRBD1
abundance: many
j_gene: TRBJ1-5
v_gene: TRBV12-3/TRBV12-4
CDR3aa: CASSSGTAFYSNQPQHF
CDR3nt: TGTGCCAGCAGTTCCGGGACAGCCTTTTATAGCAATCAGCCCCAGCATTTT

d_gene: -
abundance: -
j_gene: TRBJ2-5
v_gene: TRBV9
CDR3aa: CASSVGPQETQYF
CDR3nt: TGTGCCAGCAGCGTAGGCCCGCAAGAGACCCAGTACTTC

d_gene: -
abundance: many
j_gene: TRBJ2-2
v_gene: TRBV27
CDR3aa: CASSQGDRTGELFF
CDR3nt: TGTGCCAGCAGTCAAGGGGATAGGACCGGGGAGCTGTTTTTT

d_gene: -
abundance: few
j_gene: TRBJ2-7
v_gene: TRBV6-1
CDR3aa: CASSDRGATGEQYF
CDR3nt: TGTGCCAGCAGTGACAGGGGGGCAACGGGAGAGCAGTACTTC

d_gene: -
abundance: many
j_gene: TRBJ1-1
v_gene: TRBV2
CDR3aa: CASSPTGYTEAFF
CDR3nt: TGTGCCAGCAGCCCTACGGGGTACACTGAAGCTTTCTTT

d_gene: -
abundance: -
j_gene: TRBJ1-1
v_gene: TRBV12-3/TRBV12-4
CDR3aa: CASRETGTTEAFF
CDR3nt: TGTGCCAGCAGAGAGACGGGGACCACTGAAGCTTTCTTT

d_gene: -
abundance: few
j_gene: TRBJ1-1
v_gene: TRBV11-1
CDR3aa: CASSLEGQGRMNTEAFF
CDR3nt: TGTGCCAGCAGCTTAGAGGGCCAGGGCCGCATGAACACTGAAGCTTTCTTT

d_gene: TRBD1
abundance: many
j_gene: TRBJ1-5
v_gene: TRBV28
CDR3aa: CASSGTGGPAYSNQPQHF
CDR3nt: TGTGCCAGCAGCGGGACAGGGGGCCCGGCTTATAGCAATCAGCCCCAGCATTTT

d_gene: TRBD2
abundance: many
j_gene: TRBJ2-7
v_gene: TRBV28
CDR3aa: CASSPGLAGQAYEQYF
CDR3nt: TGTGCCAGCAGTCCTGGGTTAGCGGGTCAAGCCTACGAGCAGTACTTC

d_gene: TRBD2
abundance: many
j_gene: TRBJ2-2
v_gene: TRBV19
CDR3aa: CASSMRDYYTGELFF
CDR3nt: TGTGCCAGTAGTATGAGGGACTACTACACCGGGGAGCTGTTTTTT

d_gene: -
abundance: many
j_gene: TRBJ1-3
v_gene: TRBV15
CDR3aa: CATSRQAALSGNTIYF
CDR3nt: TGTGCCACCAGCAGACAGGCAGCCCTCTCTGGAAACACCATATATTTT

d_gene: -
abundance: many
j_gene: TRBJ1-1
v_gene: TRBV12-3/TRBV12-4
CDR3aa: CASSLQFRVTKAFF
CDR3nt: TGTGCCAGCAGTTTACAGTTCAGGGTTACTAAAGCTTTCTTT

d_gene: -
abundance: many
j_gene: TRBJ1-1
v_gene: TRBV19
CDR3aa: CASSIEGGRRNTEAFF
CDR3nt: TGTGCCAGTAGTATTGAGGGGGGGCGTCGAAACACTGAAGCTTTCTTT

d_gene: -
abundance: many
j_gene: TRBJ1-1
v_gene: TRBV6-5
CDR3aa: CASCFGFRTFF
CDR3nt: TGTGCCAGCTGCTTTGGGTTTCGGACTTTCTTT

d_gene: TRBD2
abundance: -
j_gene: TRBJ2-2
v_gene: TRBV27
CDR3aa: CASSSPGLAIHTGELFF
CDR3nt: TGTGCCAGCAGTTCGCCGGGACTAGCAATACACACCGGGGAGCTGTTTTTT

d_gene: -
abundance: many
j_gene: TRBJ1-1
v_gene: TRBV20-1
CDR3aa: CSAPGELGPYTEAFF
CDR3nt: TGCAGTGCCCCCGGGGAGCTGGGACCCTACACTGAAGCTTTCTTT

d_gene: -
abundance: once
j_gene: TRBJ1-2
v_gene: TRBV15
CDR3aa: CATSERYSGREIYGYTF
CDR3nt: TGTGCCACCAGCGAGAGATACTCCGGCAGGGAGATCTATGGCTACACCTTC

d_gene: -
abundance: -
j_gene: TRBJ2-7
v_gene: TRBV5-1
CDR3aa: CASSRGDNSYEQYF
CDR3nt: TGCGCCAGCAGCCGGGGGGACAATTCCTACGAGCAGTACTTC

d_gene: -
abundance: many
j_gene: TRBJ1-3
v_gene: TRBV12-5
CDR3aa: CASGFLGDSFSGNTIYF
CDR3nt: TGTGCTAGTGGTTTTTTGGGGGACTCCTTCTCTGGAAACACCATATATTTT

d_gene: -
abundance: many
j_gene: TRBJ1-1
v_gene: TRBV28
CDR3aa: CASSRRYTLNTEAFF
CDR3nt: TGTGCCAGCAGCCGGCGGTACACTTTAAACACTGAAGCTTTCTTT

d_gene: -
abundance: -
j_gene: TRBJ2-4
v_gene: TRBV27
CDR3aa: CASSPIDSKNIQYF
CDR3nt: TGTGCCAGCAGCCCGATCGACTCCAAAAACATTCAGTACTTC

d_gene: -
abundance: many
j_gene: TRBJ1-5
v_gene: TRBV19
CDR3aa: CASKPGQFNQPQHF
CDR3nt: TGTGCCAGTAAACCCGGACAGTTCAATCAGCCCCAGCATTTT

d_gene: -
abundance: many
j_gene: TRBJ2-1
v_gene: TRBV2
CDR3aa: CARESPLVNEQFF
CDR3nt: TGTGCCAGAGAAAGTCCACTAGTCAATGAGCAGTTCTTC